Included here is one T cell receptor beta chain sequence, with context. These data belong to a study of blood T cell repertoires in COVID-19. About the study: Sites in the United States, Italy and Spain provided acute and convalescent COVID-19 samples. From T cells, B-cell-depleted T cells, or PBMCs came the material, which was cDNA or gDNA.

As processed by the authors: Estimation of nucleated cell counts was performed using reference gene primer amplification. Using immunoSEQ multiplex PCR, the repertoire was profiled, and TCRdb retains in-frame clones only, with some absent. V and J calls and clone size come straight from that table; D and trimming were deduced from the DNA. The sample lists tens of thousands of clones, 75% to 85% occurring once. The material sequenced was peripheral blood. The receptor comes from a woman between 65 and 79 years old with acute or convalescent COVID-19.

CDR3 in amino acids: CASSRLPSVNEQFF. CDR3 bases: TGTGCCAGCAGCCGCCTCCCCTCAGTCAATGAGCAGTTCTTC. The rearrangement joins TRBV6-5 to TRBJ2-1, with D unclear. The CDR3 spans 14 residues. CDR1 and CDR2 from the germline V gene are MNHEY and SVGAGI. With 6 bases removed from V and 6 bases from J, the gap between germline ends came to 15 bases.